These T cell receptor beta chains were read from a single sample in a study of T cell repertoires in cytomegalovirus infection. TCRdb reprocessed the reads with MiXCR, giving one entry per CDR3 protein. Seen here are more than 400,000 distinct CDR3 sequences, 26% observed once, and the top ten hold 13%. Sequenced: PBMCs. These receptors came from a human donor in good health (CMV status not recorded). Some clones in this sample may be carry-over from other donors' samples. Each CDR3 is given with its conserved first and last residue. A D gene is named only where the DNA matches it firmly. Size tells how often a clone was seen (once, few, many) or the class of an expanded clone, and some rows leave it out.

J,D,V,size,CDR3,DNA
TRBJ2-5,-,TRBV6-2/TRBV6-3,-,CASKTRNVGETQYF,TGTGCCAGCAAAACTCGGAACGTAGGGGAGACCCAGTACTTC
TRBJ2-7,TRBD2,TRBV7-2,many,CASSTLRTSGMQYF,TGTGCCAGCAGCACCCTAAGGACTAGCGGGATGCAGTACTTC
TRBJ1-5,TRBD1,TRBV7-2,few,CASSLQGQGAQPQHF,TGTGCCAGCAGCTTACAGGGGCAGGGGGCGCAGCCCCAGCATTTT
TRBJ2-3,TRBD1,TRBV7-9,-,CASSLGPGQATQYF,TGTGCCAGCAGCTTAGGACCGGGACAGGCTACGCAGTATTTT
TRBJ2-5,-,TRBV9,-,CASSALIAPDPQETQYF,TGTGCCAGCAGCGCTTTGATAGCGCCCGATCCGCAGGAGACCCAGTACTTC
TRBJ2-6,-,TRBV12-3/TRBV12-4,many,CASTSSGANVLTF,TGTGCCAGCACTAGCTCTGGGGCCAACGTCCTGACTTTC
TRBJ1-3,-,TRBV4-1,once,CASSQDWGYSGNTIYF,TGCGCCAGCAGCCAAGATTGGGGCTATTCTGGAAACACCATATATTTT
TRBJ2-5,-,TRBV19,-,CASSPRGLSRTQYF,TGTGCCAGTAGTCCCCGAGGGCTAAGCCGGACCCAGTACTTC
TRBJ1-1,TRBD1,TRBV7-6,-,CASSQRQGWVTEAFF,TGTGCCAGCAGCCAACGACAGGGATGGGTCACTGAAGCTTTCTTT
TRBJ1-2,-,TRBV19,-,CASSMDRNYGYTF,TGTGCCAGTAGTATGGACAGAAACTATGGCTACACCTTC
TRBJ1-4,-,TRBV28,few,CATQGVATNEKLFF,TGTGCCACCCAGGGAGTTGCAACTAATGAAAAACTGTTTTTT
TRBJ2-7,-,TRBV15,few,CATSREVGFSYEQYF,TGTGCCACCAGCAGGGAGGTCGGGTTTTCCTACGAGCAGTACTTC
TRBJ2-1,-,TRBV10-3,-,CASVGDLYNEQFF,TGTGCCAGCGTGGGGGACCTATACAATGAGCAGTTCTTC
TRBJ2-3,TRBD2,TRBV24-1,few,CATRGLAATDTQYF,TGTGCCACCAGAGGGCTAGCGGCAACAGATACGCAGTATTTT
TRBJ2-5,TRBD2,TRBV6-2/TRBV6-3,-,CASRLSGEETQYF,TGTGCCAGCAGGCTGAGCGGGGAGGAGACCCAGTACTTC
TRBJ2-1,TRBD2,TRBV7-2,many,CASSIIAGGYNEQFF,TGTGCCAGCAGCATAATAGCGGGAGGGTACAATGAGCAGTTCTTC
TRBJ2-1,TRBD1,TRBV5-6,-,CASSKPGQGAFEQFF,TGTGCCAGCAGCAAGCCGGGACAGGGGGCTTTTGAGCAGTTCTTC
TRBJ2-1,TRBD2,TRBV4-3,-,CASSQDLGLAGNRDNEQFF,TGCGCCAGCAGCCAAGATCTGGGTCTAGCGGGAAACCGAGACAATGAGCAGTTCTTC
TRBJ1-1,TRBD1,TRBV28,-,CASSGGTGGNKAFF,TGTGCCAGCAGTGGAGGGACAGGGGGGAATAAAGCTTTCTTT
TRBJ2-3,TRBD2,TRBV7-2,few,CASKIRGTSGRKRTDTQYF,TGTGCCAGCAAAATTAGGGGGACTAGCGGGAGAAAACGCACAGATACGCAGTATTTT
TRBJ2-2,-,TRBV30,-,CAWSRFTGELFF,TGTGCCTGGAGTCGTTTCACCGGGGAGCTGTTTTTT
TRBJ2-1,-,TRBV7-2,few,CASSLLVSLYNEQFF,TGTGCCAGCAGCCTACTCGTGTCCTTATACAATGAGCAGTTCTTC
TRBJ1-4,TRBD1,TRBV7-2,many,CASSLHGTGGLEKLFF,TGTGCCAGCAGCTTACACGGGACAGGGGGCCTTGAAAAACTGTTTTTT
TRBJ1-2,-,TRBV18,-,CASSPKTGLEYGYTF,TGTGCCAGCTCACCGAAGACAGGCTTGGAGTATGGCTACACCTTC
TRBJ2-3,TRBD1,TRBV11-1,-,CASSRTTQGAFRDTQYF,TGTGCCAGCAGCCGCACCACTCAGGGGGCATTTCGAGATACGCAGTATTTT
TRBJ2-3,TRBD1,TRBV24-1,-,CATSDAQGVGTDTQYF,TGTGCCACCAGTGATGCCCAGGGGGTGGGCACAGATACGCAGTATTTT
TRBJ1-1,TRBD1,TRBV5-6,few,CASSFVDRDEAFF,TGTGCCAGCAGCTTTGTGGACAGGGATGAAGCTTTCTTT
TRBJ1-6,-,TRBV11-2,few,CASSEARDLGYYNSPLHF,TGTGCCAGCAGCGAGGCCCGGGACCTGGGCTACTATAATTCACCCCTCCACTTT
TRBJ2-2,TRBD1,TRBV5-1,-,CASRPGQGWNTGELFF,TGCGCCAGCAGGCCGGGACAGGGGTGGAACACCGGGGAGCTGTTTTTT
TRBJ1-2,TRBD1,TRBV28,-,CASSRTTGANYGYTF,TGTGCCAGCAGTCGGACAACAGGGGCTAACTATGGCTACACCTTC
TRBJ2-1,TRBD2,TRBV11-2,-,CASSSWTSGRVMWQFF,TGTGCCAGCAGCTCTTGGACTAGCGGGAGGGTAATGTGGCAGTTCTTC
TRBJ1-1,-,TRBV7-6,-,CASSPPGTRENTEAFF,TGTGCCAGCAGCCCCCCCGGGACGCGCGAGAACACTGAAGCTTTCTTT
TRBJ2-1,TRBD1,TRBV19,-,CASTLGQGADEQFF,TGTGCCAGTACCCTAGGACAGGGGGCCGATGAGCAGTTCTTC